This T cell receptor (beta chain) was retrieved from a study of T cell changes during pregnancy in multiple sclerosis. The repertoire was sequenced with immunoSEQ multiplex PCR; TCRdb's copy has only in-frame clones and lacks some. The sample has approximately 99,000 clones, approximately 94% seen once; the top ten hold almost 1%. The germline gives CDR1 SGHVS, CDR2 FQNEAQ. This CDR3 is 17 amino acids long. V dropped 2 bases and J dropped 5; count of bases not matched to a gene: 14. The origin of this receptor is a female donor with multiple sclerosis, enrolled in a pregnancy study. The genes are TRBV7-8 and TRBJ1-1, with 7 bases that match TRBD1. The sequenced sample was peripheral blood, obtained after pregnancy. The chain's CDR3 is CASSLRTGLEGGTEAFF. The DNA for the CDR3 is TGTGCCAGCAGCTTACGGACAGGTCTCGAGGGGGGAACTGAAGCTTTCTTT.